Each of the 3 T cell receptor beta chains below was sequenced from the same sample in a study of T-cell reconstitution after alpha-beta-depleted transplantation in children. A TCRbeta library incorporating unique molecular identifiers was prepared. TCRdb itself ran the PCR reads through MiXCR, one entry per CDR3 protein. The sample has some 200,000 distinct CDR3 sequences; 14% to 15% are singletons. The material was PBMCs from the stem cell graft donor, obtained from the stem cell graft. The receptors stem from a human donor who donated a stem cell graft to a child with acute lymphoblastic leukemia.

This clonotype appeared many times. The V gene is TRBV12-3 or TRBV12-4, the J gene TRBJ2-3; D might be TRBD1 or TRBD2, each matching 5 bases. This CDR3 comprises 15 residues. The V gene lost 6 bases and the J gene lost 3 bases, with 16 bases spanning the gap. The CDR3 bases are TGTGCCAGCAGCATCAGGGAGAGGACGACAGATACGCAGTATTTT. Protein sequence: CASSIRERTTDTQYF.

There are many counts of this clonotype. This rearrangement joins TRBV12-3 or TRBV12-4 to TRBJ2-7, with 7 bases lining up with TRBD2. The trim removed 3 bases at V and 5 bases at J, leaving 10 bases unmatched. The CDR3 runs to 15 residues. The CDR3 bases are TGTGCCAGCAGTTTCACGGGGGGAGAGGCGCACGAGCAGTACTTC. This sequence encodes CASSFTGGEAHEQYF.

Note on this clonotype: A much larger clone lies one base from this, so it may be a read error. CDR3 in DNA: TGTGCCAGCAGCTTGGTCGGGACAGAGGAAGAGACCCACTACTTC. Translation: CASSLVGTEEETHYF. The rearrangement links TRBV5-6 to TRBJ2-5; 7 bases agree with TRBD1. This CDR3 comprises 15 residues. Germline loops: CDR1 SGHDT, CDR2 YYEEEE.